A selection of T cell receptor beta chains follows, all from one sample in a study of shared T cell receptors in the human thymus. The protocol was immunoSEQ multiplex PCR, while the TCRdb copy is restricted to in-frame clones and leaves out a portion. Of 600,000 to 900,000 clones in the sample, approximately 83% were seen once. This same sample was also part of a study on human thymus T cells.

Material for sequencing was thymocytes. Source of these receptors: a girl less than two years old with a congenital heart defect. Both conserved end residues are trimmed from each CDR3. Not every row has a clone size; where given, it reads once, few, many or a size class.

J: TRBJ2-3
size: .
V: TRBV5-8
CDR3: ASSLDGSRITDTQY

J: .
size: .
V: TRBV4-3
CDR3: ASSQVFARDYEQY

J: TRBJ1-1
size: .
V: TRBV7-2
CDR3: ASSLVRYTEAF

J: TRBJ1-1
size: .
V: TRBV6-4
CDR3: ASSEGVGTNTEAF

J: TRBJ2-2
size: .
V: TRBV2
CDR3: ATTSRTSGASFANTGELF

J: TRBJ2-2
size: .
V: TRBV5-1
CDR3: ASSSRLASTGELF

J: TRBJ2-1
size: once
V: TRBV7-2
CDR3: ASSKFKNGTRSNEQF

J: TRBJ2-2
size: .
V: TRBV21-1
CDR3: ASSKALMKGRGPGELF

J: TRBJ1-2
size: .
V: TRBV5-1
CDR3: ASSSVGQGANGRIGYT

J: TRBJ1-5
size: .
V: TRBV28
CDR3: ATQGAGNQPQH

J: TRBJ2-1
size: .
V: TRBV9
CDR3: ASSVDQSGANNEQF

J: TRBJ1-1
size: few
V: TRBV9
CDR3: ASSTRDRGGTEAF

J: TRBJ1-5
size: .
V: TRBV19
CDR3: ASSNQGMGDNQPQH

J: TRBJ1-6
size: .
V: TRBV19
CDR3: ASSTRAFTNARRPLH

J: TRBJ2-2
size: .
V: TRBV5-6
CDR3: ASSPPTTGVDSTGELF

J: TRBJ1-5
size: .
V: TRBV19
CDR3: ASSLRDTRTGHSNQPQH

J: TRBJ2-7
size: .
V: TRBV29-1
CDR3: SVARGRVPKNSYEQY

J: TRBJ1-6
size: .
V: TRBV9
CDR3: ASSVEGVVQLDSPLH

J: TRBJ2-3
size: .
V: TRBV4-2
CDR3: ASSPAAARRRRDTQY

J: TRBJ2-7
size: once
V: TRBV11-3
CDR3: ASSFRGGLEYEQY

J: TRBJ2-7
size: .
V: TRBV27
CDR3: ASRRSGQGIYEQY

J: TRBJ1-4
size: .
V: TRBV12-1
CDR3: ASSFRGRWKKLF

J: TRBJ1-5
size: .
V: TRBV28
CDR3: ASNLKEDQPQH

J: TRBJ1-6
size: few
V: TRBV9
CDR3: ASSHKRAGSPLH

J: TRBJ2-1
size: .
V: TRBV7-9
CDR3: ASSDRGGYNEQF

J: TRBJ1-2
size: .
V: TRBV2
CDR3: ASSGNPTGGNDGYT

J: TRBJ1-2
size: .
V: TRBV19
CDR3: ASRDAQVVYT

J: TRBJ1-2
size: once
V: TRBV7-9
CDR3: ASSTPGQRVRANYGYT

J: TRBJ1-5
size: .
V: TRBV2
CDR3: ASRKGRNQPQH

J: TRBJ2-3
size: .
V: TRBV2
CDR3: ASSEKGGRRSTDTQY

J: TRBJ1-4
size: .
V: TRBV6-6
CDR3: ASSFTLRVRNEKLF

J: TRBJ2-7
size: .
V: TRBV5-4
CDR3: ASSVGGEAYEQY